The clone carrying this TCR beta chain has just a few counts. In the PCR, 60 Vbeta and 13 Jbeta primers were used. TCRdb keeps only in-frame clones here, not all; method: immunoSEQ multiplex PCR. The table includes 150,000 to 200,000 clones, 65% to 80% detected once. Trimming took off 5 bases at V and 5 bases at J, with 16 bases between the two ends. The CDR3 sequence is 15 residues long. Germline loops: CDR1 LNHDA, CDR2 SQIVND (reference sequence). The sample belongs to a study of cytomegalovirus exposure and HLA in healthy donors. This clonotype was obtained from a woman between 40 and 50 years old in good health and CMV-seronegative. The rearrangement uses TRBV19 and TRBJ2-1; a weak D match, TRBD2 (6 bases). The sequencing sample was made of PBMCs. The CDR3 spells CASSVPGLDHNEQFF. The CDR3 DNA is TGTGCCAGTAGTGTCCCGGGACTGGATCACAATGAGCAGTTCTTC.